This paragraph covers one TCR beta chain sequence. The sample is drawn from a study of response to subunit inactivated influenza vaccine. TCRdb re-called the RT-PCR reads with MiXCR, one entry per CDR3 protein. The data contain around 540,000 distinct CDR3 sequences, 12% of them singletons. CDR3 size: 15 residues. Germline lookup yields CDR1 SGHDT and CDR2 YYEEEE. The V and J ends lost 5 bases and 5 bases, in that order; junction bases with no gene match: 11. The clonotype was recovered from a man aged 50-59 years who received an inactivated influenza vaccine. The source material was PBMCs from blood, sampled on the day of vaccination. V usage is TRBV5-6 and J usage is TRBJ2-5; 8 positions match TRBD1. CDR3 nucleotide sequence: TGTGCCAGCAGTTACGCGACAGGGGTGGGGGAGACCCAGTACTTC. Encoded protein: CASSYATGVGETQYF.